These 20 T cell receptor beta chains originate from one sample sequenced in a study of T-cell memory formation after mild COVID-19. TCRdb reanalysed the 5' RACE reads using MiXCR and keeps one entry per CDR3 protein. The repertoire consists of roughly 620,000 distinct CDR3 sequences, with roughly 18% occurring once and the leading ten covering more than 10%. The sample comprised PBMCs or a T cell subset sorted from them (not recorded which). The receptors originated from an adult woman who had mild COVID-19 (a few samples of this study predate the infection). Cell type and time point are not known.

The chain carries TRBV30 and TRBJ2-1, with D unresolved. Germline V lookup: CDR1 GTSNPN, CDR2 SVGIG (reference sequence). Between the trimmed V and J ends, which lost 0 bases and 9 bases, there was a span of 6 bases. This CDR3 contains 11 residues. CDR3 in amino acids: CAWSVKIEQFF. In DNA, the CDR3 is TGTGCCTGGAGTGTAAAAATTGAGCAGTTCTTC.

V is TRBV27 and J is TRBJ1-1; no firm D call. The CDR3 is made up of 13 amino acids. Germline V gene lookup returns CDR1 MNHEY and CDR2 SMNVEV (reference sequence). V shed 7 bases and J shed 1 base, with 10 bases lying between them. CDR3 sequence reads: CASTMGGNTEAFF. CDR3 in DNA: TGTGCCAGCACTATGGGCGGGAACACTGAAGCTTTCTTT.

V usage is TRBV15 and J usage is TRBJ1-1; D is perhaps TRBD1 (5 bases). Germline V CDR1 and CDR2: LNHNV, YYDKDF (reference sequence). V lost 1 base and J 1 base, leaving 7 bases between the germline ends. CDR3 size: 14 residues. CDR3 sequence reads: CATSRAGQNTEAFF. For the CDR3, the DNA is TGTGCCACCAGCAGAGCCGGACAGAACACTGAAGCTTTCTTT.

V usage is TRBV7-9 and J usage is TRBJ1-2; D not resolved. V lost 2 bases, J lost 2 bases, and 6 bases lay in between. The CDR3 covers 13 residues. The V gene's germline CDR1 is SEHNR and CDR2 FQNEAQ (reference sequence). The CDR3: CASSLKGNYGYTF. The CDR3 region has the DNA TGTGCCAGCAGCTTAAAGGGAAACTATGGCTACACCTTC.

V is TRBV7-6 and J is TRBJ1-4; D is possibly TRBD1 (6 bases). CDR1 is SGHVS and CDR2 is FNYEAQ in the germline V gene. This CDR3 has 17 residues. The ends were cut back, 0 bases at V and 2 bases at J, with 13 bases in the middle. The DNA for the CDR3 is TGTGCCAGCAGCTTAGCCTACAGGGCAGGGACTAATGAAAAACTGTTTTTT. Translated, it gives CASSLAYRAGTNEKLFF.

The CDR3 nucleotides read TGTGCCAGCAGCTTAGTCTCGGTTCCGAGCTCCTATAATTCACCCCTCCACTTT. Its translation: CASSLVSVPSSYNSPLHF. The gene calls are TRBV7-8 and TRBJ1-6; D unresolved. Germline V lookup: CDR1 SGHVS, CDR2 FQNEAQ. Trimming took 1 base from V and 0 from J, leaving 13 bases between them. The CDR3 runs 18 residues.

The rearrangement uses TRBV12-3 or TRBV12-4 and TRBJ2-5, with TRBD1 identical over 9 bases. Germline trimming cut 11 bases from V and 2 bases from J; bases unmatched to any gene: 12. The CDR3 spans 15 residues. The CDR3 is CALSLGTGTQETQYF. Written as DNA, the CDR3 is TGTGCCCTCAGTTTAGGGACAGGGACTCAAGAGACCCAGTACTTC.

This clonotype was counted between two and nine times. V is TRBV20-1 and J is TRBJ1-2; TRBD1 might be the D (6 bases). This CDR3 has 14 amino acids. V gave up 5 bases and J gave up 8 bases, with 21 bases separating them. The V gene's germline CDR1 is DFQATT and CDR2 SNEGSKA (reference sequence). CDR3 loop: CSAAEDRIRDGYTF. The CDR3 DNA reads as TGCAGTGCTGCTGAAGACAGGATTCGCGACGGCTACACCTTC.

The chain has TRBV5-1 and TRBJ2-7; tentatively, D is TRBD1 (6 bases). CDR3 length: 17 amino acids. The V gene's germline CDR1 is SGHRS and CDR2 YFSETQ. V lost 3 bases to trimming and J lost 1 base, with 20 bases between them. CDR3 residues: CASSSRSRARGSYEQYF. DNA for the CDR3: TGCGCCAGCAGCTCTCGAAGCAGAGCGAGGGGGTCCTACGAGCAGTACTTC.

The rearrangement links TRBV7-9 to TRBJ2-7; 8 bases are shared with TRBD1. From germline, CDR1 is SEHNR and CDR2 FQNEAQ (reference sequence). Trimming at V came to 4 bases and at J to 3 bases, leaving 11 bases not matched to a gene. The CDR3 consists of 16 residues. CDR3 sequence (DNA): TGTGCCAGCAGCTCGTACCGACAGGGGAACTTCTACGAGCAGTACTTC. Residues: CASSSYRQGNFYEQYF.

There are a few counts of this clonotype. The chain is built from TRBV5-1 and TRBJ1-2, with D perhaps TRBD1 (5 bases). The CDR3 contains 14 residues. Germline CDR1 SGHRS, CDR2 YFSETQ. Trimming removed 5 bases at V and 2 bases at J, with 13 bases between. Here the CDR3 DNA reads TGCGCCAGCAGGGCAGATTGGACAAACTATGGCTACACCTTC. Amino acids: CASRADWTNYGYTF.

V gene TRBV29-1 combines with J gene TRBJ2-3, with a possible D match to TRBD1 (6 bases). V was shortened by 7 bases and J by 3 bases, with 23 bases between the two germline ends. The CDR3 loop spans 16 amino acids. Germline CDR1 reads SQVTM; CDR2 reads ANQGSEA. The CDR3 DNA is TGCAGCGGTGTGCCAAATGGGGGAAGGGGGACAGATACGCAGTATTTT. Translating gives CSGVPNGGRGTDTQYF.

The chain carries TRBV19 and TRBJ2-1, with no clear D. Germline lookup yields CDR1 LNHDA and CDR2 SQIVND (reference sequence). The V end lost 6 bases, the J end lost 9 bases, and 9 bases lay between the germline ends. The CDR3 totals 11 residues. The CDR3 here is CASSMGVEQFF. CDR3 coding DNA: TGTGCCAGTAGCATGGGTGTTGAGCAGTTCTTC. Full variable domain (outside the CDR3, taken from reference TRBV19 and TRBJ2-1): DGGITQSPKYLFRKEGQNVTLSCEQNLNHDAMYWYRQDPGQGLRLIYYSQIVNDFQKGDIAEGYSVSREKKESFPLTVTSAQKNPTAFYLCASSMGVEQFFGPGTRLTVL.

This clonotype came up a few times. V is TRBV9 and J is TRBJ2-1, with D maybe TRBD1 (6 bases). The ends were cut back, 4 bases at V and 8 bases at J, with 19 bases in the middle. The germline CDR1 and CDR2 sequences are SGDLS and YYNGEE. This CDR3 has 15 amino acids. This chain's CDR3 is CASSLQPPPGDEQFF. CDR3 DNA sequence: TGTGCCAGCAGCCTACAGCCCCCTCCAGGGGATGAGCAGTTCTTC.

This clonotype has a handful of counts. This chain connects TRBV19 to TRBJ2-1; 7 positions agree with TRBD1. There are 16 residues in the CDR3. The J segment lost 2 bases and the V segment lost 3 bases, leaving 7 bases of the junction unmatched. The germline V gene has CDR1 LNHDA and CDR2 SQIVND (reference sequence). The CDR3 DNA reads as TGTGCCAGTAGTATTTGGACAGGCCTTACCTACAATGAGCAGTTCTTC. As protein: CASSIWTGLTYNEQFF.

This clonotype has a handful of counts. The gene calls are TRBV5-5 and TRBJ2-1, with D perhaps TRBD2 (7 bases). In germline, CDR1 is SGHKS, CDR2 YYEKEE (reference sequence). The V end lost 4 bases, the J end lost 5 bases, and 19 bases lay between the germline ends. This CDR3 is 16 amino acids long. In nucleotides, the CDR3 is TGTGCCAGCAGCCCGGGCGGGGGCTGGGGGAACAATGAGCAGTTCTTC. Amino acids: CASSPGGGWGNNEQFF.

This clonotype was seen a handful of times. This sequence joins TRBV11-2 and TRBJ2-5; D is unresolved. The CDR3 spans 14 residues. V lost 3 bases to trimming and J lost 8 bases, with 16 bases between them. Germline assignment: CDR1 SGHAT and CDR2 FQNNGV. CDR3 amino acids: CASSFWAGEGTQYF. CDR3 nucleotide sequence: TGTGCCAGCAGCTTTTGGGCCGGAGAAGGTACCCAGTACTTC.

The V and J genes are TRBV12-3 or TRBV12-4 and TRBJ1-1; D is ambiguous. V lost 6 bases to trimming and J lost 4 bases, with 12 bases between them. CDR3 size: 13 residues. This CDR3 reads CASSRAGGTEAFF. In nucleotides, the CDR3 is TGTGCCAGCAGCCGAGCGGGTGGCACTGAAGCTTTCTTT.

The genes are TRBV20-1 and TRBJ1-1; D is possibly TRBD1 (6 bases). Per the germline V gene, CDR1 is DFQATT and CDR2 is SNEGSKA (reference sequence). The CDR3 has 14 residues. V was trimmed by 0 bases and J by 5 bases, leaving 13 bases between them. CDR3 nucleotide sequence: TGCAGTGCTAGAGACTGGGGGCGTGTTACTGAAGCTTTCTTT. As protein: CSARDWGRVTEAFF.

This clonotype was detected only a few times. The chain carries TRBV7-8 and TRBJ2-4; D is perhaps TRBD1 or TRBD2 (5 bases each). The V end lost 5 bases, the J end lost 4 bases, and 12 bases lay between the germline ends. The CDR3 extends over 14 amino acids. Per germline, CDR1 SGHVS and CDR2 FQNEAQ. CDR3 sequence: CASSIRDGKNIQYF. The CDR3 DNA sequence: TGTGCCAGCAGCATCCGGGACGGAAAAAACATTCAGTACTTC.